The T cell receptor (beta chain) described here comes from a study of blood T cell repertoires in COVID-19. About the study: Samples taken during acute and convalescent COVID-19 were collected in the United States, Italy and Spain. PBMCs, B-cell-depleted T cells, or T cells were the source of the cDNA or gDNA that made up the material.

A Seattle source enrolled patients during active infection and followed them longitudinally. The CDR3 consists of 13 residues. In germline, CDR1 is SGHNT, CDR2 YYREEE (reference sequence). V lost 4 bases and J 0 bases, leaving 8 bases between the germline ends. Original data processing: Scientists estimated how many nucleated cells there were by amplifying reference gene primers. Profiled with immunoSEQ multiplex PCR; TCRdb holds only in-frame clones, not every one. V, J and clone size were drawn from that table, and D and trimming were deduced from the DNA. Of under 200,000 clones in the sample, roughly 90% were seen once.

Sequencing was carried out using peripheral blood. The genes are TRBV5-4 and TRBJ2-7, with D maybe TRBD1 (5 bases). This clonotype was obtained from an older woman with COVID-19, enrolled during active disease. CDR3 in amino acids: CASSPGYSYEQYF. CDR3 DNA: TGTGCCAGCAGCCCAGGGTACTCCTACGAGCAGTACTTC.